The 27 T cell receptor beta chains below all came from one sample that was sequenced in a study of blood T cells in healthy people across ages. With a J-beta primer mix and a sample-barcoded 5' primer, a second PCR ran about 7 to 12 cycles. MiXCR, run by TCRdb on the 5' RACE reads, gives a single entry per CDR3 protein. The table shows hundreds of thousands of distinct CDR3 sequences, with approximately 53% occurring only once. The sequenced sample was blood. The origin of the receptors is a man in his forties in good health.

The chain links TRBV7-2 to TRBJ2-1, with TRBD2 matching over 13 bases. The CDR3 covers 19 residues. Trimming cost V 5 bases and J 10 bases; bases outside gene matches: 20. Germline CDR1 is SGHTA and CDR2 is FQGNSA. Here the CDR3 DNA reads TGTGCCAGCAGCCCGACGGGACAGTCGACTAGCGGGAGGAGGGGGGAGCAGTTCTTC. Encoded protein: CASSPTGQSTSGRRGEQFF.

The V call is TRBV4-3, the J call TRBJ2-1; TRBD2 agrees at 8 bases. After removal of 4 bases from V and 0 bases from J, the junction contained 2 bases not matched to a gene. The CDR3 loop spans 15 amino acids. Germline-derived CDR1 and CDR2 are LGHNA and YSLEER. The CDR3 region is CASSRAGGSYNEQFF. CDR3 bases: TGCGCCAGCAGCCGGGCGGGAGGCTCCTACAATGAGCAGTTCTTC.

V and J are TRBV6-6 and TRBJ1-2; D is uncertain. Trimming removed 6 bases at V and 8 bases at J, with 16 bases between. CDR1 is MNHNY and CDR2 is SVGAGI in the germline V gene (reference sequence). This CDR3 has 13 amino acids. CDR3 loop: CASRALGGGGYTF. CDR3 in DNA: TGTGCCAGCAGGGCCCTTGGAGGAGGCGGCTACACCTTC.

The rearrangement links TRBV4-1 to TRBJ1-1; D not certain. This CDR3 is built from 14 residues. V was cut by 0 bases and J by 1 base, with 6 bases left in between. Looked up from germline, CDR1 is MGHRA and CDR2 is YSYEKL. The CDR3 region is CASSQDGKNTEAFF. CDR3 bases: TGCGCCAGCAGCCAAGACGGCAAGAACACTGAAGCTTTCTTT.

The chain is built from TRBV7-2 and TRBJ2-1; no reliable D call. Germline CDR1 SGHTA, CDR2 FQGNSA. V shed 5 bases and J shed 7 bases, with 12 bases lying between them. This CDR3 region has 13 residues. The CDR3 DNA reads TGTGCCAGCAGCCGGAACCCGGTGAATGAGCAGTTCTTC. Amino acid sequence: CASSRNPVNEQFF.

The CDR3 sequence: CSATSPGGAFF. The CDR3 DNA is TGCAGTGCTACATCGCCCGGGGGAGCTTTCTTT. The J gene is TRBJ1-1, the V gene TRBV20-1, with D perhaps matching TRBD1 (5 bases). Looked up from germline, CDR1 is DFQATT and CDR2 is SNEGSKA (reference sequence). The germline V and J ends were trimmed by 4 bases and 10 bases, with 13 bases remaining between them. There are 11 residues in the CDR3.

The table lists this clonotype with a count of one. V gene TRBV6-5 combines with J gene TRBJ2-7; 9 bases align to TRBD1. CDR1 is MNHEY, CDR2 SVGAGI, per germline. V was clipped by 6 bases and J by 1 base; unmatched bases: 4. The CDR3 runs 14 residues. This chain's CDR3 is CASRRTGDSYEQYF. In nucleotides, the CDR3 is TGTGCCAGCAGGAGGACAGGGGATTCCTACGAGCAGTACTTC.

The V call is TRBV11-2, the J call TRBJ2-1, with 9 nucleotides matching TRBD1. Germline trimming cut 4 bases from V and 4 bases from J; bases unmatched to any gene: 5. The V gene's germline CDR1 is SGHAT and CDR2 FQNNGV. The CDR3 is 15 amino acids. CDR3 loop: CASSSGQGLYNEQFF. The CDR3 DNA reads as TGTGCCAGCAGCTCGGGACAGGGTTTATACAATGAGCAGTTCTTC.

The V call is TRBV4-2, the J call TRBJ2-3; the match to TRBD2 covers 8 bases. The V segment lost 1 base and the J segment 0 bases; nucleotides outside the gene matches: 3. The germline V gene encodes CDR1 LGHNA and CDR2 YNFKEQ. The CDR3 contains 16 residues. The CDR3 loop reads CASSQGLATSTDTQYF. For the CDR3, the DNA is TGTGCCAGCAGCCAAGGACTAGCGACTAGCACAGATACGCAGTATTTT.

In this sample, this clonotype turned up a few times. The chain uses TRBV28 and TRBJ2-6; no clear D gene. V lost 4 bases, J lost 1 base, and 14 bases lay in between. CDR1 and CDR2 from the germline V gene are MDHEN and SYDVKM. The CDR3 is 17 residues long. CDR3 DNA sequence: TGTGCCAGCAGTTCGCCAGCTTTGTGGTCTGGGGCCAACGTCCTGACTTTC. Translation gives CASSSPALWSGANVLTF.

CDR3 nucleotides: TGTGCCAGCAGCCTCATGGGGACAGGGAAGGATGAGCAGTTCTTC. Amino acid sequence: CASSLMGTGKDEQFF. This chain joins TRBV6-5 and TRBJ2-1; 9 bases are a match to TRBD1. From germline, CDR1 is MNHEY and CDR2 SVGAGI. J gave up 8 bases and V 6 bases, and 11 bases lay outside the gene matches. The CDR3 is 15 amino acids.

The chain couples TRBV19 to TRBJ2-4; 9 bases align to TRBD1. The germline V gene encodes CDR1 LNHDA and CDR2 SQIVND (reference sequence). The CDR3 contains 17 residues. With V trimmed by 11 bases and J by 9 bases, 23 bases remained unmatched. The DNA of the CDR3 is TGTGCCGTGGGGTGGGGTTTGGGACAGGGCTCTCAAGGCATTCAGTACTTC. It yields the protein CAVGWGLGQGSQGIQYF.

This clonotype was seen just once. This sequence joins TRBV9 and TRBJ2-2; D is unresolved. V lost 0 bases and J lost 1, with 7 bases in between. The CDR3 contains 15 residues. Germline CDR1 reads SGDLS; CDR2 reads YYNGEE. The CDR3 protein is CASSVGRLNTGELFF. The CDR3 DNA reads as TGTGCCAGCAGCGTAGGACGGTTGAACACCGGGGAGCTGTTTTTT.

The chain carries TRBV28 and TRBJ1-2; perhaps TRBD1 as D (5 bases). This CDR3 is built from 13 residues. Germline loops: CDR1 MDHEN, CDR2 SYDVKM. The V gene lost 7 bases and the J gene lost 4 bases, with 13 bases spanning the gap. The CDR3 reads CASTYNRFYGYTF. In DNA form, the CDR3 reads TGTGCCAGCACCTACAACAGGTTCTATGGCTACACCTTC.

The rearrangement joins TRBV6-6 to TRBJ2-5; 7 bases map to TRBD2. Germline V gene sequence: CDR1 MNHNY, CDR2 SVGAGI (reference sequence). J was trimmed by 11 bases and V by 2 bases; bases with no gene match: 8. The CDR3 runs to 13 residues. The CDR3 nucleotides are TGTGCCAGCAGTTACATTCGGGGGAGGGAGCAGTACTTC. It codes for CASSYIRGREQYF.

The chain links TRBV12-3 or TRBV12-4 to TRBJ2-7; D not certain. V lost 4 bases and J 7 bases, leaving 23 bases between the germline ends. The CDR3 is 16 residues long. CDR3 coding DNA: TGTGCCAGCAGTTCTCTTAGTGGATCCTACTCTGGGGAGCAGTACTTC. Protein sequence: CASSSLSGSYSGEQYF.

V gene TRBV28 combines with J gene TRBJ2-7, with TRBD1 matching over 10 bases. The CDR3 is 15 amino acids. Germline V gene lookup returns CDR1 MDHEN and CDR2 SYDVKM. With 5 bases clipped from V and 3 bases from J, the junction kept 7 bases outside the gene matches. The CDR3 DNA is TGTGCCAGCAGTACGACCGGGACAGGGGACTACGAGCAGTACTTC. The encoded protein is CASSTTGTGDYEQYF.

Many counts were recorded for this clonotype. The CDR3 loop is CATSAPDRAYEQYF. The CDR3 DNA follows: TGTGCCACCAGTGCCCCGGACAGGGCCTACGAGCAGTACTTC. The V and J genes are TRBV24-1 and TRBJ2-7; 8 bases are a match to TRBD1. V was clipped by 5 bases and J by 2 bases; unmatched bases: 4. Germline V CDR1 and CDR2: KGHDR, SFDVKD. This CDR3 has 14 residues.

CDR3 DNA: TGTGCCAGCAGTTACGTGCGGGGGGCCTACAATGAGCAGTTCTTC. This codes for CASSYVRGAYNEQFF. The chain joins TRBV6-5 to TRBJ2-1; 8 bases match TRBD2. This CDR3 comprises 15 residues. The V gene's germline CDR1 is MNHEY and CDR2 SVGAGI. The V and J ends lost 2 bases and 2 bases, in that order; junction bases with no gene match: 2.

The CDR3 region has the DNA TGCGCCAGCAGCCAAGGAGTGATTGGAGTTAGTGAAAAACTGTTTTTT. Translating it yields CASSQGVIGVSEKLFF. V is TRBV4-1 and J is TRBJ1-4; D remains unclear. Per germline, CDR1 MGHRA and CDR2 YSYEKL. Trimming removed 1 base at V and 7 bases at J, with 16 bases between. There are 16 residues in the CDR3.

The genes are TRBV20-1 and TRBJ2-1; 11 bases line up with TRBD1. The trim removed 0 bases at V and 0 bases at J, leaving 10 bases unmatched. Germline V gene sequence: CDR1 DFQATT, CDR2 SNEGSKA (reference sequence). The CDR3 sequence is 19 residues long. The CDR3 DNA reads as TGCAGTGCTAGAGATATTACAGGACAGGGGGCGAGCTCCTACAATGAGCAGTTCTTC. This encodes CSARDITGQGASSYNEQFF.

CDR3 loop: CSAQDRYTEAFF. The CDR3, as DNA: TGCAGTGCCCAGGACAGGTACACTGAAGCTTTCTTT. The chain uses TRBV20-1 and TRBJ1-1; 7 bases fit TRBD1. Germline values: CDR1 DFQATT, CDR2 SNEGSKA (reference sequence). V shed 6 bases and J 3 bases; nucleotides not matched to a gene: 4. There are 12 residues in the CDR3.

The chain employs TRBV7-8 and TRBJ2-5; 14 nucleotides align to TRBD2. The J call may be faulty, since TRBJ2-7 better matches the DNA end. This CDR3 has 16 amino acids. Looked up from germline, CDR1 is SGHVS and CDR2 is FQNEAQ. DNA of the CDR3: TGTGCCAGCAGCGGAAGACTAGCGGGAGGGAACTACGAGCAGTACTTC. As protein: CASSGRLAGGNYEQYF.

The chain carries TRBV11-2 and TRBJ2-3; 12 bases align to TRBD2. Per germline, CDR1 SGHAT and CDR2 FQNNGV. There are 15 residues in the CDR3. V lost 5 bases to trimming and J lost 5 bases; unmatched junction nucleotides: 5. The CDR3 DNA follows: TGTGCCAGCAGCCAGGTGGGACTAGCGGGAGATACGCAGTATTTT. Translated: CASSQVGLAGDTQYF.

The chain is built from TRBV28 and TRBJ2-1; 8 bases align to TRBD1. V lost 2 bases to trimming and J lost 6 bases; unmatched junction nucleotides: 9. The germline gives CDR1 MDHEN, CDR2 SYDVKM. The CDR3 loop spans 16 amino acids. CDR3 loop: CASSLEGQGTSNEQFF. The CDR3 DNA reads as TGTGCCAGCAGTTTAGAAGGACAGGGTACCTCCAATGAGCAGTTCTTC.

This rearrangement joins TRBV9 to TRBJ1-2; D not certain. The CDR3 sequence is 15 residues long. Looked up from germline, CDR1 is SGDLS and CDR2 is YYNGEE. V was trimmed by 0 bases and J by 4 bases, leaving 13 bases between them. The CDR3: CASSVADRSFYGYTF. The CDR3 DNA sequence: TGTGCCAGCAGCGTAGCGGATCGGTCGTTCTATGGCTACACCTTC.

Only one count was recorded for this clonotype. The chain links TRBV20-1 to TRBJ2-1, with D unresolved. The CDR3 runs 9 residues. The V gene lost 0 bases and the J gene lost 9 bases, with 0 bases spanning the gap. Per germline, CDR1 DFQATT and CDR2 SNEGSKA (reference sequence). The CDR3 loop is CSARDEQFF. CDR3 coding DNA: TGCAGTGCTAGAGATGAGCAGTTCTTC.